This T cell receptor beta chain was documented in a study of blood T cell repertoires in COVID-19. Study-wide context: COVID-19 samples, acute and convalescent, were from the United States, Italy and Spain. The analysed material was cDNA or gDNA that came from T cells, B-cell-depleted T cells, or PBMCs.

The V gene end was trimmed by 2 bases and the J gene end by 6 bases; junction bases not matched to a gene: 9. CDR1 SGHAT and CDR2 FQNNGV come from the germline V gene. CDR3 size: 15 residues. As processed by the authors: Amplification of reference gene primers was used by the study to estimate nucleated cell counts. The assay was immunoSEQ multiplex PCR, and TCRdb's table has in-frame clones only and misses some. V and J calls and clone size are as listed in that table; D and trimming were resolved from the DNA. Among roughly 64,000 clones listed, approximately 82% were seen once. The chain couples TRBV11-2 to TRBJ1-2; 7 nucleotides align to TRBD1. This sequence originates from a woman aged 60-75 years with acute or convalescent COVID-19. Sequencing used peripheral blood. This CDR3 reads CASSLSPAGGNGYTF. The CDR3 nucleotides read TGTGCCAGCAGCTTATCCCCGGCAGGGGGAAATGGCTACACCTTC.